Described below is a single TCR beta chain sequence and its context. The antigen is undetermined. These data are taken from a study of cytomegalovirus exposure and HLA in healthy donors. Overall study results and limits: The authors reported that TCR beta sequences could predict HLA-A and HLA-B alleles. These predictions were accurate for most subjects in the first cohort. Segments of the TCR beta V type were, in most cases, productive about 90% or about 30% of the time in an earlier analysis. The study labeled 150 to 200 TCR beta chains cytomegalovirus-associated.

Researchers ran the PCR with 60 Vbeta and 13 Jbeta primers. Data came from immunoSEQ multiplex PCR; TCRdb stores just in-frame clones and leaves some out. The data hold more than 110,000 clones, with about 80% observed a single time. Germline values: CDR1 SGHAT, CDR2 FQNNGV. V was pared by 7 bases and J by 7 bases, with 14 bases of the junction left unmatched. The CDR3 is made up of 16 amino acids. The rearrangement joins TRBV11-2 to TRBJ2-1; TRBD2 aligns across 9 bases. The sequence was collected from a young man in good health and CMV-seronegative. The sample was PBMCs. In nucleotides, the CDR3 is TGTGCCAGCACCCAGGGGCGGGGGGGCCGCCGAAATGAGCAGTTCTTC. Protein product: CASTQGRGGRRNEQFF.